This entry lists 28 T cell receptor beta chains sequenced from one sample in a study of identical twins (dated by TCRdb to the mid-2010s). Receptors were amplified or captured by 5' RACE. Instrument on record: Illumina HiSeq 2000. TCRdb trimmed public reads at Q25 via fastp, called clones via MiXCR and kept in-frame beta chains. Each CDR3 protein gets just one entry, which takes the most common genes and DNA from the rows behind it. The sample has under 1 million distinct CDR3 sequences on record, around an eighth of them singletons. Clones ranked in the top ten supply under 2% of the sample. These data also featured in a second study, about yellow fever vaccine responses in identical twins.

Material: PBMCs. These receptors were taken from a woman in her late teens or twenties in good health.

The table lists this clonotype with a few counts. The J gene is TRBJ1-1, the V gene TRBV20-1; no firm D call. The CDR3 has 15 amino acids. Per germline, CDR1 DFQATT and CDR2 SNEGSKA (reference sequence). This chain's CDR3 is CSVGGHPGGGTEAFF. CDR3 nucleotides: TGCAGCGTGGGAGGGCATCCGGGAGGCGGCACTGAAGCTTTCTTT.

This clonotype was counted many times. CDR3 protein: CASSFGTGGGYTF. The CDR3 bases are TGTGCCAGCAGTTTTGGGACAGGGGGTGGCTACACCTTC. The gene calls are TRBV28 and TRBJ1-2, with 11 bases aligning to TRBD1. The CDR3 contains 13 residues. Trimming cost V 3 bases and J 7 bases; bases outside gene matches: 1. Germline CDR1 reads MDHEN; CDR2 reads SYDVKM.

This chain connects TRBV5-6 to TRBJ2-1, with D tentatively TRBD1 or TRBD2 (6 bases each). The germline V gene encodes CDR1 SGHDT and CDR2 YYEEEE. This CDR3 region has 15 residues. The V gene lost 1 base and the J gene lost 7 bases, with 15 bases spanning the gap. The CDR3 DNA sequence: TGTGCCAGCAGCTTGAAGGGGGGCAGAATGAATGAGCAGTTCTTC. Translated, it gives CASSLKGGRMNEQFF.

CDR3 bases: TGCAGTGCTCGGGACAGGAGGCTTTCCTATGGCTACACCTTC. This sequence encodes CSARDRRLSYGYTF. The V call is TRBV20-1, the J call TRBJ1-2, with 8 nucleotides matching TRBD1. V lost 5 bases, J lost 4 bases, and 9 bases stayed unmatched. Germline V CDR1 and CDR2: DFQATT, SNEGSKA (reference sequence). CDR3 length equals 14 residues.

The chain carries TRBV3-1 and TRBJ1-1; TRBD1 matches at 10 bases. CDR1 and CDR2 from the germline V gene are LGHDT and YNNKEL (reference sequence). CDR3 length equals 14 residues. After removal of 8 bases from V and 5 bases from J, the junction contained 8 bases not matched to a gene. Here the CDR3 DNA reads TGTGCCAGCGTAGACAGGGGGCTAAGGACTGAAGCTTTCTTT. Its translation: CASVDRGLRTEAFF.

This chain connects TRBV4-2 to TRBJ2-7, with 11 bases that match TRBD2. The V gene's germline CDR1 is LGHNA and CDR2 YNFKEQ. With V trimmed by 1 base and J by 2 bases, 4 bases remained unmatched. This CDR3 contains 16 residues. The chain's CDR3 is CASSQAETSGTYEQYF. DNA for the CDR3: TGTGCCAGCAGCCAAGCGGAGACTAGCGGGACCTACGAGCAGTACTTC.

The V call is TRBV29-1, the J call TRBJ1-1; the D is unclear. Germline values: CDR1 SQVTM, CDR2 ANQGSEA. Trimming took 3 bases from V and 1 from J, leaving 12 bases between them. CDR3 length: 14 residues. CDR3 nucleotides: TGCAGCGTTGATTCCGGGCTGGGGAACACTGAAGCTTTCTTT. Translation gives CSVDSGLGNTEAFF.

The sample holds many counts of this clonotype. This chain joins TRBV28 and TRBJ1-2, with TRBD1 matching over 7 bases. Trimming cost V 1 base and J 0 bases; bases outside gene matches: 5. The CDR3 covers 16 residues. Germline values: CDR1 MDHEN, CDR2 SYDVKM. The CDR3 is CASSLFRQGSNYGYTF. DNA for the CDR3: TGTGCCAGCAGTTTATTCCGACAGGGATCTAACTATGGCTACACCTTC.

The rearrangement joins TRBV28 to TRBJ2-1, with TRBD2 identical over 13 bases. In germline, CDR1 is MDHEN, CDR2 SYDVKM. J lost 7 bases, V lost 5 bases, and 2 bases had no gene match. The CDR3 totals 14 residues. The CDR3 nucleotides are TGTGCCAGCAGTATGGGACTAGCGGGGAATGAGCAGTTCTTC. Encoded protein: CASSMGLAGNEQFF.

This clonotype came up a few times. The chain combines TRBV12-3 or TRBV12-4 with TRBJ2-4, with 7 bases that match TRBD1. The CDR3 runs to 16 residues. With V trimmed by 8 bases and J by 0 bases, 10 bases remained unmatched. The CDR3 region is CASGFPGQLAKNIQYF. The DNA for the CDR3 is TGTGCCAGCGGGTTTCCGGGACAGCTAGCCAAAAACATTCAGTACTTC.

This clonotype was seen a few times. The CDR3 region is CASSYSIGRGETQYF. DNA of the CDR3: TGTGCCAGCAGTTACTCGATCGGGAGGGGAGAGACCCAGTACTTC. This rearrangement joins TRBV6-5 to TRBJ2-5; 8 bases map to TRBD2. CDR3 length: 15 residues. With V trimmed by 0 bases and J by 4 bases, 4 bases remained unmatched. Germline-derived CDR1 and CDR2 are MNHEY and SVGAGI.

V is TRBV9 and J is TRBJ2-4, with D perhaps matching TRBD1 or TRBD2 (5 bases each). Trimming pared 3 bases from V and 13 bases from J, leaving 17 bases between. The CDR3 is 13 amino acids. Germline CDR1 SGDLS, CDR2 YYNGEE. The CDR3 DNA is TGTGCCAGCAGCGAGATCCCACCGGGACCCCAGTACTTC. Protein sequence: CASSEIPPGPQYF.

The table lists this clonotype with a few counts. The rearrangement links TRBV3-1 to TRBJ1-3; D ambiguous. The CDR3 sequence is 13 residues long. Trimming shortened V by 1 base and J by 4 bases, and 5 bases separated the two germline ends. The germline gives CDR1 LGHDT, CDR2 YNNKEL (reference sequence). CDR3 coding DNA: TGTGCCAGCAGCCAAGGCGAGGGAAACACCATATATTTT. This encodes CASSQGEGNTIYF.

This clonotype was picked up many times. The chain links TRBV10-3 to TRBJ2-5, with no clear D. Germline-derived CDR1 and CDR2 are ENHRY and SYGVKD. The CDR3 sequence is 15 residues long. V was cut by 10 bases and J by 5 bases, with 23 bases left in between. CDR3 nucleotide sequence: TGTGCCACTCAAGCGACAACATCCCCTAGGGAGACCCAGTACTTC. It codes for CATQATTSPRETQYF.

The V gene is TRBV11-2, the J gene TRBJ2-7, with D perhaps given as TRBD1 or TRBD2 (5 bases each). Trimming removed 2 bases from V and 3 bases from J, with 11 bases in between. CDR1 and CDR2 (germline): SGHAT, FQNNGV. This CDR3 comprises 14 residues. CDR3 sequence: CASSLQGAGYEQYV. In DNA, the CDR3 is TGTGCCAGCAGCTTACAGGGAGCTGGCTACGAGCAGTACGTC.

This clonotype has only a few counts. The V call is TRBV20-1, the J call TRBJ1-4, with D uncertain. The V end lost 1 base, the J end lost 6 bases, and 9 bases lay between the germline ends. The CDR3 has 13 amino acids. Looked up from germline, CDR1 is DFQATT and CDR2 is SNEGSKA (reference sequence). This CDR3 is CSARVGADEKLFF. For the CDR3, the DNA is TGCAGTGCTAGAGTCGGCGCTGATGAAAAACTGTTTTTT.

The genes are TRBV19 and TRBJ2-1; D is unclear. Germline V gene lookup returns CDR1 LNHDA and CDR2 SQIVND (reference sequence). The V and J ends lost 7 bases and 0 bases respectively, with 7 bases between them. The CDR3 sequence is 13 residues long. In DNA, the CDR3 is TGTGCCAGTAACGAAGGCTCCTACAATGAGCAGTTCTTC. It encodes CASNEGSYNEQFF. Variable domain in full (rest from reference TRBV19 and TRBJ2-1): DGGITQSPKYLFRKEGQNVTLSCEQNLNHDAMYWYRQDPGQGLRLIYYSQIVNDFQKGDIAEGYSVSREKKESFPLTVTSAQKNPTAFYLCASNEGSYNEQFFGPGTRLTVL.

This clonotype has more than one count but fewer than ten. This chain uses TRBV4-1 with TRBJ1-1, with D possibly matching TRBD1 (5 bases). The length of the CDR3 is 17 residues. Per germline, CDR1 MGHRA and CDR2 YSYEKL. Trimming pared 3 bases from V and 0 bases from J, leaving 17 bases between. CDR3 nucleotides: TGCGCCAGCAGCCATCCCCGGGGGGAGAAACTGAACACTGAAGCTTTCTTT. Residues: CASSHPRGEKLNTEAFF.

This clonotype has just a few counts. Relative to the germline gene, one junction end is altered; a read error may explain this. The chain links TRBV12-3 or TRBV12-4 to TRBJ1-1, with D possibly being TRBD1 (5 bases). CDR3 length equals 11 residues. The CDR3, as DNA: TGTGCCAGCAGTTTTTCGATCGGGGCGCTATTT. Its protein is CASSFSIGALF.

V is TRBV4-1 and J is TRBJ2-3; perhaps TRBD2 as D (5 bases). The germline CDR1 and CDR2 sequences are MGHRA and YSYEKL. The CDR3 totals 15 residues. Trimming removed 1 base at V and 0 bases at J, with 8 bases between. This chain's CDR3 is CASSQAGKSTDTQYF. CDR3 sequence (DNA): TGCGCCAGCAGCCAAGCGGGGAAAAGCACAGATACGCAGTATTTT.

This clonotype has a handful of counts. CDR3 protein: CATSDEINEQFF. CDR3 DNA sequence: TGTGCCACCAGTGATGAGATAAATGAGCAGTTCTTC. This chain joins TRBV24-1 and TRBJ2-1; D is unresolved. The CDR3 is 12 amino acids. Germline CDR1 KGHDR, CDR2 SFDVKD. V dropped 3 bases and J dropped 7 bases, with 6 bases sitting between them.

This clonotype was observed a handful of times. In nucleotides, the CDR3 is TGCGCCAGCATGGAGGCGTTGAGCTCCTACAATGAGCAGTTCTTC. It translates to CASMEALSSYNEQFF. The V call is TRBV5-1, the J call TRBJ2-1; maybe TRBD2 (5 bases). V dropped 6 bases and J dropped 0 bases, with 13 bases sitting between them. Germline CDR1 SGHRS, CDR2 YFSETQ. The CDR3 length is 15 residues. The variable domain in full, completed from reference TRBV5-1 and TRBJ2-1, reads KAGVTQTPRYLIKTRGQQVTLSCSPISGHRSVSWYQQTPGQGLQFLFEYFSETQRNKGNFPGRFSGRQFSNSRSEMNVSTLELGDSALYLCASMEALSSYNEQFFGPGTRLTVL.

The chain couples TRBV20-1 to TRBJ2-7; unclear D gene. Trimming took 0 bases from V and 2 from J, leaving 5 bases between them. Germline loops: CDR1 DFQATT, CDR2 SNEGSKA (reference sequence). The CDR3 is made up of 12 amino acids. The CDR3 region has the DNA TGCAGTGCTAGAGATGTGGCCTACGAGCAGTACTTC. Its translation is CSARDVAYEQYF.

Only a few counts were recorded for this clonotype. CDR3 sequence reads: CASSPPGLDTYNEQFF. CDR3 nucleotide sequence: TGTGCCAGCAGCCCCCCGGGACTGGACACCTACAATGAGCAGTTCTTC. The chain employs TRBV7-9 and TRBJ2-1; TRBD2 is a possible D gene (6 bases). V was shortened by 5 bases and J by 2 bases, with 16 bases between the two germline ends. The CDR3 totals 16 residues. Germline assignment: CDR1 SEHNR and CDR2 FQNEAQ (reference sequence).

This rearrangement joins TRBV27 to TRBJ2-3; 11 nucleotides align to TRBD2. CDR1 and CDR2 from the germline V gene are MNHEY and SMNVEV (reference sequence). Losses at the gene ends were 0 bases for V and 5 bases for J; bases not matched to a gene: 7. This CDR3 is built from 17 residues. CDR3 residues: CASSLSATSGRLDTQYF. CDR3 nucleotide sequence: TGTGCCAGCAGTTTATCGGCCACTAGCGGGAGATTAGATACGCAGTATTTT.

Notes on this clonotype: This CDR3 fails to terminate in the conserved phenylalanine or tryptophan, so it likely reflects a read error. The chain combines TRBV20-1 with TRBJ2-7, with D unresolved. V was cut by 4 bases and J by 0 bases, with 19 bases left in between. The CDR3 runs 16 residues. CDR1 and CDR2 from the germline V gene are DFQATT and SNEGSKA (reference sequence). CDR3 loop: CSAMYQGSVSSYEQYL. In DNA form, the CDR3 reads TGCAGTGCTATGTACCAAGGAAGCGTGAGCTCCTACGAGCAGTACCTC.

This rearrangement joins TRBV6-1 to TRBJ2-3, with a possible D match to TRBD1 (6 bases). CDR1 MNHNS and CDR2 SASEGT come from the germline V gene. Trimming pared 6 bases from V and 2 bases from J, leaving 15 bases between. This CDR3 region has 15 residues. The CDR3 here is CASSPLSGVTDTQYF. The CDR3, as DNA: TGTGCCAGCAGCCCACTCTCAGGGGTCACAGATACGCAGTATTTT.

This clonotype was seen repeatedly, ten times or more. The chain links TRBV29-1 to TRBJ2-1; D not resolved. This CDR3 has 10 residues. CDR1 and CDR2 from the germline V gene are SQVTM and ANQGSEA. V lost 4 bases, J lost 6 bases, and 4 bases lay in between. CDR3 amino acids: CSVGSNEQFF. DNA for the CDR3: TGCAGCGTTGGGTCCAATGAGCAGTTCTTC.